What follows describes a single T cell receptor beta chain. Its specificity is not known. Single viable CD3+CD4+CD8-CD45RO+ cells were sorted as the memory CD4+ T cells. Serum IgG to CMV pp150, pp28, p38 and p52 defined serostatus. The source of the sample is a study of memory CD4+ T cells and cytomegalovirus serostatus. Across the study: Donors were healthy Belgian adults, 10 or so CMV seropositive and roughly 25 seronegative. The study, taken as a whole, reports: Suggested: most of the CMV-linked TCR signature lies in CD4+ memory cells. CD4+ memory repertoires contained about two fifths of the roughly 160 reported CMV TCRbeta sequences.

Profiling relied on immunoSEQ multiplex PCR, and the TCRdb table lists in-frame clones only, not all of them. The sample has 55,000 to 75,000 clones; roughly four fifths are singletons. CDR3 length: 15 residues. Germline V gives CDR1 MRHNA, CDR2 SNTAGT. The V and J ends lost 3 bases and 9 bases respectively, with 18 bases between them. The chain is built from TRBV6-4 and TRBJ1-5; D call uncertain. This receptor was identified in an adult in good health and CMV-seronegative. The sequenced material came from memory CD4+ T cells from blood. The CDR3 spells CASSEYSAPSAPQHF. Here the CDR3 DNA reads TGTGCCAGCAGTGAGTACAGCGCCCCGTCAGCGCCCCAGCATTTT.